A selection of T cell receptor beta chains follows, all from one sample in a study of neurological immune-mediated disorders. TCRdb redid the calling of the 5' RACE reads with MiXCR, one entry per CDR3 protein. The sample shows about 49,000 distinct CDR3 sequences, less than 12% of them seen only once. Sequencing was performed on PBMCs. All receptors derive from a woman aged 40 to 50 in good health. Each CDR3 is given with its conserved first and last residue. The D gene is left open where the match is weak. Size tells how often a clone was seen (once, few, many) or the class of an expanded clone, and some rows leave it out.

TRBD1 | many | TRBJ2-1 | TRBV5-1 | CASSYTGGKNEQFF | TGCGCCAGCAGCTATACAGGGGGTAAGAATGAGCAGTTCTTC
- | many | TRBJ2-5 | TRBV5-1 | CASSLGVGFQETQYF | TGCGCCAGCAGCTTGGGGGTCGGGTTTCAAGAGACCCAGTACTTC
TRBD2 | - | TRBJ2-7 | TRBV10-3 | CAISAGLAGTYEQYF | TGTGCCATCAGTGCGGGACTAGCGGGCACCTACGAGCAGTACTTC
- | many | TRBJ2-1 | TRBV14 | CASSQDNNEQFF | TGTGCCAGCAGCCAAGACAACAATGAGCAGTTCTTC
- | many | TRBJ2-2 | TRBV5-1 | CASSIKTLNTGELFF | TGCGCCAGCAGCATAAAAACCCTGAACACCGGGGAGCTGTTTTTT
- | many | TRBJ2-7 | TRBV20-1 | CSASAHEQYF | TGCAGTGCTTCCGCCCACGAGCAGTACTTC
- | many | TRBJ1-5 | TRBV6-5 | CASSPYRDGNQPQHF | TGTGCCAGCAGCCCTTACAGGGATGGCAATCAGCCCCAGCATTTT
- | - | TRBJ1-3 | TRBV20-1 | CSASRDGRYSGNTRYF | TGCAGTGCTAGCCGGGACGGTAGATACTCTGGAAACACAAGATATTTT
- | many | TRBJ1-1 | TRBV20-1 | CSARDLGANTEAFF | TGCAGTGCTAGAGATCTAGGAGCGAACACTGAAGCTTTCTTT
- | many | TRBJ1-6 | TRBV9 | CASSVEGRDNSPLHF | TGTGCCAGCAGCGTAGAGGGAAGAGATAATTCACCCCTCCACTTT
TRBD1 | many | TRBJ2-7 | TRBV20-1 | CSAIRTGASYEQYF | TGCAGTGCTATTAGGACAGGGGCCTCCTACGAGCAGTACTTC
- | many | TRBJ1-1 | TRBV27 | CASSFAQYTEAFF | TGTGCCAGCAGTTTTGCGCAGTACACTGAAGCTTTCTTT
TRBD2 | - | TRBJ2-1 | TRBV7-9 | CASSLLAGGLDEQFF | TGTGCCAGCAGCTTACTAGCGGGGGGATTGGATGAGCAGTTCTTC
- | few | TRBJ2-7 | TRBV27 | CASRPTPGTESYEQYF | TGTGCCAGCAGACCTACTCCCGGGACGGAATCCTACGAGCAGTACTTC
- | many | TRBJ2-7 | TRBV5-1 | CASSLAGRERDEQYF | TGCGCCAGCAGCTTGGCGGGCAGGGAGAGGGACGAGCAGTACTTC
- | many | TRBJ2-3 | TRBV5-1 | CASSLGRGATDTQYF | TGCGCCAGCAGCTTGGGAAGGGGAGCCACAGATACGCAGTATTTT
- | many | TRBJ1-6 | TRBV2 | CASSLVEGSPLHF | TGTGCCAGCAGTCTCGTTGAGGGTTCACCCCTCCACTTT
- | many | TRBJ2-5 | TRBV4-1 | CASSQEEAGGTQETQYF | TGCGCCAGCAGCCAGGAGGAGGCAGGAGGAACTCAAGAGACCCAGTACTTC
- | many | TRBJ2-2 | TRBV7-2 | CASSRTSTGELFF | TGTGCCAGCAGCCGTACTAGCACCGGGGAGCTGTTTTTT
TRBD2 | many | TRBJ2-1 | TRBV7-2 | CASSLVHGTRFF | TGTGCCAGCAGCTTAGTTCACGGGACTAGATTCTTC
TRBD1 | many | TRBJ1-1 | TRBV9 | CASRGTGDMNTEAFF | TGTGCCAGCAGGGGGACAGGGGACATGAACACTGAAGCTTTCTTT
- | many | TRBJ1-2 | TRBV6-5 | CASRRGANYGYTF | TGTGCCAGCAGGCGGGGGGCCAACTATGGCTACACCTTC
- | many | TRBJ1-2 | TRBV20-1 | CSARDSNYGYTF | TGCAGTGCTAGAGACAGCAACTATGGCTACACCTTC
TRBD2 | many | TRBJ2-3 | TRBV20-1 | CSAPDSGGTDTQYF | TGCAGTGCTCCCGACAGCGGGGGCACAGATACGCAGTATTTT
- | many | TRBJ1-2 | TRBV27 | CASSFDRQGNYGYTF | TGTGCCAGCAGTTTCGATAGGCAGGGTAACTATGGCTACACCTTC
- | many | TRBJ1-3 | TRBV12-3/TRBV12-4 | CASRLGGRNTIYF | TGTGCCAGCAGACTAGGGGGACGAAACACCATATATTTT
TRBD1 | medium-sized | TRBJ1-1 | TRBV20-1 | CSAEHRGNTEAFF | TGCAGTGCTGAACACAGGGGAAACACTGAAGCTTTCTTT
TRBD1 | many | TRBJ1-1 | TRBV29-1 | CSARQGNTEAFF | TGCAGCGCCCGACAGGGGAACACTGAAGCTTTCTTT
- | many | TRBJ2-2 | TRBV6-2/TRBV6-3 | CASSFWGPSTGELFF | TGTGCCAGCAGTTTTTGGGGGCCGAGCACCGGGGAGCTGTTTTTT
- | many | TRBJ1-2 | TRBV29-1 | CSVIQRARGYTF | TGCAGCGTCATCCAGCGGGCGCGGGGCTACACCTTC
TRBD1 | many | TRBJ2-7 | TRBV29-1 | CSAGQGVAYEQYF | TGCAGCGCCGGACAGGGGGTAGCCTACGAGCAGTACTTC
- | many | TRBJ1-2 | TRBV6-4 | CASSDSRNAWGYTF | TGTGCCAGCAGTGACTCGCGTAATGCATGGGGCTACACCTTC
- | many | TRBJ2-5 | TRBV5-1 | CASSLDPVGRTQYF | TGCGCCAGCAGCTTGGATCCGGTAGGGCGGACCCAGTACTTC
- | - | TRBJ1-1 | TRBV7-6 | CASSLSSLMEGTEAFF | TGTGCCAGCAGCTTATCCTCCCTTATGGAAGGAACTGAAGCTTTCTTT
TRBD2 | - | TRBJ2-1 | TRBV20-1 | CSASRPGLASYNEQFF | TGCAGTGCTAGTCGGCCGGGACTAGCGAGTTACAATGAGCAGTTCTTC
- | - | TRBJ1-4 | TRBV4-3 | CASSQDLVACEKLFF | TGCGCCAGCAGCCAAGATCTCGTCGCATGTGAAAAACTGTTTTTT
- | many | TRBJ1-5 | TRBV7-2 | CASSLGDLLEYQPQHF | TGTGCCAGCAGCTTGGGGGACCTTCTAGAGTATCAGCCCCAGCATTTT
- | many | TRBJ2-1 | TRBV15 | CATSSRVAARPYNEQFF | TGTGCCACCAGCAGCCGGGTAGCTGCCCGCCCCTACAATGAGCAGTTCTTC
TRBD2 | many | TRBJ2-1 | TRBV10-3 | CAVHSGREAYNEQFF | TGTGCCGTCCATTCGGGGCGGGAGGCTTACAATGAGCAGTTCTTC
- | many | TRBJ2-5 | TRBV7-9 | CASSLIAGETQYF | TGTGCCAGCAGCTTAATCGCGGGGGAGACCCAGTACTTC
- | many | TRBJ2-7 | TRBV4-3 | CASSQDPRQSSYEQYF | TGCGCCAGCAGCCAAGATCCCCGACAGTCCTCCTACGAGCAGTACTTC
TRBD1 | - | TRBJ2-1 | TRBV29-1 | CSVEGQNPSYNEQFF | TGCAGCGTTGAGGGACAGAACCCGTCCTACAATGAGCAGTTCTTC
TRBD1 | many | TRBJ1-1 | TRBV2 | CASSLTGVGTEAFF | TGTGCCAGCAGTCTGACAGGGGTCGGAACTGAAGCTTTCTTT
- | many | TRBJ1-5 | TRBV2 | CASSEAWAGRDQPQHF | TGTGCCAGCAGTGAAGCGTGGGCAGGGAGGGATCAGCCCCAGCATTTT
- | many | TRBJ2-3 | TRBV5-1 | CASSRGTYSHSDTQYF | TGCGCCAGCAGCCGCGGGACCTACTCACACTCAGATACGCAGTATTTT
TRBD2 | many | TRBJ2-2 | TRBV6-5 | CASSYSPHSGRYTGELFF | TGTGCCAGCAGTTACTCCCCGCATAGCGGGAGGTACACCGGGGAGCTGTTTTTT
- | many | TRBJ2-1 | TRBV14 | CASRGEGSYNEQFF | TGTGCCAGCAGAGGGGAAGGGTCCTACAATGAGCAGTTCTTC
TRBD2 | many | TRBJ2-3 | TRBV15 | CATTALAVTDTQYF | TGTGCCACCACCGCGCTAGCGGTAACAGATACGCAGTATTTT
TRBD2 | many | TRBJ2-1 | TRBV4-3 | CASSQQPLAGQDNEQFF | TGCGCCAGCAGCCAACAACCACTAGCGGGGCAAGACAATGAGCAGTTCTTC
- | many | TRBJ2-3 | TRBV25-1 | CASSDAGTQYF | TGTGCCAGCAGTGACGCCGGGACGCAGTATTTT
TRBD1 | many | TRBJ1-6 | TRBV4-3 | CASSQVTGGSYNSPLHF | TGCGCCAGCAGCCAGGTGACAGGGGGGTCCTATAATTCACCCCTCCACTTT
TRBD1 | many | TRBJ2-3 | TRBV6-5 | CASSYSGQGRTQYF | TGTGCCAGCAGTTACTCGGGACAGGGGAGGACGCAGTATTTT
TRBD1 | many | TRBJ2-1 | TRBV6-2/TRBV6-3 | CASRPGTGLTYNEQFF | TGTGCCAGCAGGCCCGGGACAGGGCTCACCTACAATGAGCAGTTCTTC